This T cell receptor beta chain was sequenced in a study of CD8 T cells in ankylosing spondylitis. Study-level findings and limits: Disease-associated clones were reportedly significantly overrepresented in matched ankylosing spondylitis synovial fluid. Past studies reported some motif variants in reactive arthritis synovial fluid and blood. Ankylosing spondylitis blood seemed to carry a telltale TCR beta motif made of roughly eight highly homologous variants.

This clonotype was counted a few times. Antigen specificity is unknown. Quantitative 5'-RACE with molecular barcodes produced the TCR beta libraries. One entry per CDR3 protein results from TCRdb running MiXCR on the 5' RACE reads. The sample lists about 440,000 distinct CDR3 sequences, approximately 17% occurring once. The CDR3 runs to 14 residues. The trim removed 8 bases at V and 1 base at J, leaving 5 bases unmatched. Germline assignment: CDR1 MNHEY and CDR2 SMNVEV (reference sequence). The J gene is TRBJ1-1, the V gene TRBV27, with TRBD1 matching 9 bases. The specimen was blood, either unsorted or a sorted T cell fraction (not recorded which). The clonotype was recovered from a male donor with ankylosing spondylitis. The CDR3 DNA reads TGTGCCAGCTATAGGGACAGGGCGAACACTGAAGCTTTCTTT. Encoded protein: CASYRDRANTEAFF.